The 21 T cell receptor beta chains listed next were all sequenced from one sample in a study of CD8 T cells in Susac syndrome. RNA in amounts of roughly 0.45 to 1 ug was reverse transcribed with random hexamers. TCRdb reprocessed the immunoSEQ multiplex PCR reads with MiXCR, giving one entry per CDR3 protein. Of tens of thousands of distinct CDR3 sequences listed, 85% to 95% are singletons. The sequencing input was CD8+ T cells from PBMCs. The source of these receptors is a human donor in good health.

The CDR3 DNA is TGTGCCAGCAGCCTAGGGACCCTTCAAGAGACCCAGTACTTC. Translating gives CASSLGTLQETQYF. The chain carries TRBV7-9 and TRBJ2-5; either TRBD1 or TRBD2 may fit D (5 bases each). The V end was cut by 5 bases, the J end by 2 bases, with 12 bases between. The length of the CDR3 is 14 residues. The germline V gene encodes CDR1 SEHNR and CDR2 FQNEAQ (reference sequence).

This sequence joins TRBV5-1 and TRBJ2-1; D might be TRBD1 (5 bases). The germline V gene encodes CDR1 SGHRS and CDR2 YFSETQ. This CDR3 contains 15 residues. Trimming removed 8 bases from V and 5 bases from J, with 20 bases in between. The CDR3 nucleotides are TGCGCCAGTTTCATAACACCGACAGCAGACAATGAGCAGTTCTTC. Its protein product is CASFITPTADNEQFF.

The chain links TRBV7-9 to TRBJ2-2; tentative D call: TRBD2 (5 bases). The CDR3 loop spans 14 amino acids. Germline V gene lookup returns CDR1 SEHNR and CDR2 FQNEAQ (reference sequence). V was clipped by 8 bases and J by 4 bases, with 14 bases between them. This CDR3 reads CASPTIFVTGELFF. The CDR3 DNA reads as TGTGCCAGCCCGACTATTTTCGTCACCGGGGAGCTGTTTTTT. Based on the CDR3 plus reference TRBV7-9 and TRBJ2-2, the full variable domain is DTGVSQNPRHKITKRGQNVTFRCDPISEHNRLYWYRQTLGQGPEFLTYFQNEAQLEKSRLLSDRFSAERPKGSFSTLEIQRTEQGDSAMYLCASPTIFVTGELFFGEGSRLTVL.

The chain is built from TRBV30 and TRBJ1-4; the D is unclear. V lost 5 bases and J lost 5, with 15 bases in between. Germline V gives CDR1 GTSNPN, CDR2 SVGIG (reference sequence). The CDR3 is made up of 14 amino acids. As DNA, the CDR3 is TGTGCCTGGCAGCAGGACGGACCAAATGAAAAACTGTTTTTT. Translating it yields CAWQQDGPNEKLFF.

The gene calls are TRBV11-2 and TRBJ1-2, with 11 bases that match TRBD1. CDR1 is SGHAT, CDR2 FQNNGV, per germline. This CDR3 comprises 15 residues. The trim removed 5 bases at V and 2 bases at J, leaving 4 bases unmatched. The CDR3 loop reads CASSRGQGVNYGYTF. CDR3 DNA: TGTGCCAGCAGCAGGGGACAGGGGGTGAACTATGGCTACACCTTC. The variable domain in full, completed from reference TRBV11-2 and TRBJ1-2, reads EAGVAQSPRYKIIEKRQSVAFWCNPISGHATLYWYQQILGQGPKLLIQFQNNGVVDDSQLPKDRFSAERLKGVDSTLKIQPAKLEDSAVYLCASSRGQGVNYGYTFGSGTRLTVV.

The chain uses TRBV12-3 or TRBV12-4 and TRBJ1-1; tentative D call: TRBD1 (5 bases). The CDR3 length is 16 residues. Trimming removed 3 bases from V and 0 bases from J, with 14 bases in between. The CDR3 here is CASSLPTGLMNTEAFF. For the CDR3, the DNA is TGTGCCAGCAGTTTGCCTACGGGGCTCATGAACACTGAAGCTTTCTTT.

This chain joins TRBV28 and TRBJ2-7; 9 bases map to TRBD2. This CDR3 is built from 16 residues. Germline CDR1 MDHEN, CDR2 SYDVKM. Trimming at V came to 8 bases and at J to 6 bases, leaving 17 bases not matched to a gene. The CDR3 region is CASVGVGPAGGFEQYV. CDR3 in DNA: TGTGCCAGCGTTGGAGTCGGTCCGGCGGGAGGGTTCGAGCAGTACGTC.

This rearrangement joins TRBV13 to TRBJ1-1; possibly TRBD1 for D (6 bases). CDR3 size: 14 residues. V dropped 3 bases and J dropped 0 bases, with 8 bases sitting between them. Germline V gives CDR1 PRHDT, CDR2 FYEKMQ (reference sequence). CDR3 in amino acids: CASSLGHLNTEAFF. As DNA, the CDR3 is TGTGCCAGCAGCTTGGGACACTTGAACACTGAAGCTTTCTTT.

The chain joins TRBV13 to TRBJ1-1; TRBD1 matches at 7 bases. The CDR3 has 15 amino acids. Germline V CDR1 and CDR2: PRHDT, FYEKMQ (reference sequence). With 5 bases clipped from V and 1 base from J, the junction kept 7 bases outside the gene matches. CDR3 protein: CASSLIEGANTEAFF. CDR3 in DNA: TGTGCCAGCAGCCTCATAGAGGGGGCGAACACTGAAGCTTTCTTT.

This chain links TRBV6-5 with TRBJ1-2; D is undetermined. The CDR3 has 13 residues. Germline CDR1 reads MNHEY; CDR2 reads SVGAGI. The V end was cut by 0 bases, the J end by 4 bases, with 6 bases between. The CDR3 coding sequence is TGTGCCAGCAGTTACTCGGCATCCTATGGCTACACCTTC. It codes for CASSYSASYGYTF.

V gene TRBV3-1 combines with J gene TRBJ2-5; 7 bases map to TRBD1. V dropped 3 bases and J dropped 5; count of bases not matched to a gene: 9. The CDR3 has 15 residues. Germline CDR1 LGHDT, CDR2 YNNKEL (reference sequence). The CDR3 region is CASSHPQGPRETQYF. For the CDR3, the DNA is TGTGCCAGCAGCCACCCACAGGGGCCCCGGGAGACCCAGTACTTC.

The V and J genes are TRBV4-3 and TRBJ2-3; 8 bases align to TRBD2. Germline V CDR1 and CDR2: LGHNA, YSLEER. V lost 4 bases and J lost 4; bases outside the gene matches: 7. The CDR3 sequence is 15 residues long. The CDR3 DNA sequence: TGCGCCAGCAGCCCGCCCGGGGGGGCTGCAGATACGCAGTATTTT. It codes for CASSPPGGAADTQYF.

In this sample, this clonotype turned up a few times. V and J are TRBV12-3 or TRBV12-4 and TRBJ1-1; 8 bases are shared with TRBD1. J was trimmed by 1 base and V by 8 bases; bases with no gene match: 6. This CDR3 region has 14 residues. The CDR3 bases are TGTGCCAGCTCCTTCGGACAGGGGAACACTGAAGCTTTCTTT. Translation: CASSFGQGNTEAFF.

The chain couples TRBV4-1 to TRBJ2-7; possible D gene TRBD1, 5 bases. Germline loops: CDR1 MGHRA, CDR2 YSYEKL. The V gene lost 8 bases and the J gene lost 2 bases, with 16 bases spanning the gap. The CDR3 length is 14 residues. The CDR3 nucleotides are TGCGCCAGCGGGTCTTCATCAGGGACCTACGAGCAGTACTTC. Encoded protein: CASGSSSGTYEQYF.

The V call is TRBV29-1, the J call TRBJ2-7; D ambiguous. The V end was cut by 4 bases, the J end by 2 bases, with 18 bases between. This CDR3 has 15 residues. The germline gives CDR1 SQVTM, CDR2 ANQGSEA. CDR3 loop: CSVVGHPKRPYEQYF. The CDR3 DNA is TGCAGCGTTGTCGGCCACCCTAAGAGACCCTACGAGCAGTACTTC.

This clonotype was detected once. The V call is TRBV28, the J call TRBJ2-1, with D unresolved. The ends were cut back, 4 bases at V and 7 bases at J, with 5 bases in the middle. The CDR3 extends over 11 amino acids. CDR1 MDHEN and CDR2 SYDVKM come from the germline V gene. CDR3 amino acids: CASSSENEQFF. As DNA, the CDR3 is TGTGCCAGCAGTTCCGAGAATGAGCAGTTCTTC.

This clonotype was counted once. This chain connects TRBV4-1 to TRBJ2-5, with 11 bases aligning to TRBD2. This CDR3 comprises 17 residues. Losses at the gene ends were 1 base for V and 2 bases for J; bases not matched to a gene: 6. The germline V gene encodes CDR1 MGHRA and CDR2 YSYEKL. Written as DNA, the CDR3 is TGCGCCAGCAGCCAAGGTCGGACTAGCGGGTATCAAGAGACCCAGTACTTC. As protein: CASSQGRTSGYQETQYF.

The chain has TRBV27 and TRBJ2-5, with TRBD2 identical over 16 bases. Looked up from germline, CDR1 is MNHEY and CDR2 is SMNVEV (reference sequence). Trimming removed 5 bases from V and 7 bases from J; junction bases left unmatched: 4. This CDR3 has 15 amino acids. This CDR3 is CASSAGTSGRVTQYF. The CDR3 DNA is TGTGCCAGCAGTGCCGGGACTAGCGGGAGGGTGACCCAGTACTTC.

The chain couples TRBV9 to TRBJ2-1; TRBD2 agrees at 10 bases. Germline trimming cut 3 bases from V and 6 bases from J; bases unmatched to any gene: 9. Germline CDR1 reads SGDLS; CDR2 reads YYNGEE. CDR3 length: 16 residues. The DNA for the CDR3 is TGTGCCAGCAGCGCGGGTTGGGCTAGCGGGAGCAATGAGCAGTTCTTC. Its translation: CASSAGWASGSNEQFF.

CDR3 amino acids: CASSQQGVGAFF. The DNA for the CDR3 is TGTGCCAGCAGCCAACAGGGCGTCGGGGCTTTCTTT. The V and J genes are TRBV14 and TRBJ1-1; possibly TRBD1 for D (5 bases). Germline lookup yields CDR1 SGHDN and CDR2 FVKESK. V was shortened by 2 bases and J by 11 bases, with 12 bases between the two germline ends. This CDR3 has 12 residues.

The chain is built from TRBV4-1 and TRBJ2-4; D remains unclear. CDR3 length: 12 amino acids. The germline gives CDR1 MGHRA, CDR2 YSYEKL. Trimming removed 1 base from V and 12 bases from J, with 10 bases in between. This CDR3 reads CASSQVGENQYF. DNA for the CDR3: TGCGCCAGCAGCCAAGTGGGCGAGAATCAGTACTTC.